This passage covers 17 T cell receptor beta chains from one sample sequenced in a study of blood T cell repertoires in COVID-19 (dated by TCRdb to the early 2020s). To prepare the library, the immunoSEQ multiplex PCR assay was applied. Entries here come from immuneACCESS through TCRdb and include only in-frame sequences with V and J called. Some clones fail to appear in such tables; in the studies checked, an unresolved V gene covers under half of the shortfall, and the cause of the remainder is unknown. Recorded for this sample are 55,000 to 80,000 clones; about 87% of them occurred a single time. Together, the top ten hold about 2.1% of the sample. What was sequenced was peripheral blood. All receptors come from a human donor in a cohort sampled during active COVID-19.

The gene calls are TRBV28 and TRBJ2-2, with 10 positions matching TRBD2. V was clipped by 3 bases and J by 3 bases; unmatched bases: 7. There are 17 residues in the CDR3. Germline V gene lookup returns CDR1 MDHEN and CDR2 SYDVKM. CDR3 sequence: CASSFWELAGDTGELFF. Here the CDR3 DNA reads TGTGCCAGCAGTTTTTGGGAGCTAGCGGGGGACACCGGGGAGCTGTTTTTT.

The V and J genes are TRBV7-8 and TRBJ1-2; no firm D call. This CDR3 is 15 amino acids long. Trimming took 0 bases from V and 4 from J, leaving 12 bases between them. Germline assignment: CDR1 SGHVS and CDR2 FQNEAQ. CDR3 DNA: TGTGCCAGCAGCTTAGCCTACCGGGTTCCCTATGGCTACACCTTC. This translates into CASSLAYRVPYGYTF.

V gene TRBV7-3 combines with J gene TRBJ2-3, with 10 bases aligning to TRBD2. The germline CDR1 and CDR2 sequences are SGHTA and FQGTGA. The CDR3 consists of 15 residues. The junction had 3 bases not matched to a gene; V was cut back by 6 bases and J by 0 bases. Written as DNA, the CDR3 is TGTGCCAGCAGTCCTAGCGGGAGTAGCACAGATACGCAGTATTTT. It codes for CASSPSGSSTDTQYF.

This chain links TRBV2 with TRBJ2-1; no clear D gene. The CDR3 consists of 13 residues. CDR1 and CDR2 from the germline V gene are SNHLY and FYNNEI. With 2 bases removed from V and 5 bases from J, the gap between germline ends came to 7 bases. DNA for the CDR3: TGTGCCAGCAGTGAATTTTATAACAATGAGCAGTTCTTC. Encoded protein: CASSEFYNNEQFF.

J is TRBJ2-2 and V is TRBV7-3, with 7 bases identical to TRBD1. In germline, CDR1 is SGHTA, CDR2 FQGTGA. The ends lost 3 bases at V and 1 base at J; junction bases unmatched: 5. CDR3 length: 16 residues. CDR3 nucleotide sequence: TGTGCCAGCAGCTTTCTGGGGACAGTGAACACCGGGGAGCTGTTTTTT. Translation: CASSFLGTVNTGELFF. Together with reference TRBV7-3 and TRBJ2-2, the CDR3 gives the full variable domain: GAGVSQTPSNKVTEKGKYVELRCDPISGHTALYWYRQSLGQGPEFLIYFQGTGAADDSGLPNDRFFAVRPEGSVSTLKIQRTERGDSAVYLCASSFLGTVNTGELFFGEGSRLTVL.

The chain uses TRBV7-2 and TRBJ1-6; D unresolved. The CDR3 has 17 amino acids. The V and J ends lost 1 base and 2 bases respectively, with 12 bases between them. CDR1 is SGHTA, CDR2 FQGNSA, per germline. As DNA, the CDR3 is TGTGCCAGCAGCTTAGATTTCCGGAGGACCTATAATTCACCCCTCCACTTT. It codes for CASSLDFRRTYNSPLHF.

V usage is TRBV28 and J usage is TRBJ1-2; 9 bases are a match to TRBD1. This CDR3 contains 14 residues. V shed 6 bases, J shed 8 bases, and the junction held 10 bases outside the gene matches. Germline CDR1 and CDR2: MDHEN and SYDVKM. CDR3 protein: CASSRDRAPGGYTF. The CDR3 DNA is TGTGCCAGCAGCCGGGACAGGGCTCCCGGAGGCTACACCTTC.

A few counts support this clone. The gene calls are TRBV7-9 and TRBJ1-1, with D tentatively TRBD1 (5 bases). Between the trimmed V and J ends, which lost 3 bases and 4 bases, there was a span of 15 bases. The CDR3 runs to 15 residues. Germline values: CDR1 SEHNR, CDR2 FQNEAQ (reference sequence). The CDR3 DNA is TGTGCCAGCAGCTTGTGGACAAAGGTGAGCACTGAAGCTTTCTTT. Protein sequence: CASSLWTKVSTEAFF.

CDR3 in amino acids: CASREPGTGHGYTF. In DNA, the CDR3 is TGCGCCAGCAGGGAACCCGGGACAGGGCATGGCTACACCTTC. This rearrangement joins TRBV4-1 to TRBJ1-2; 9 bases fit TRBD1. Germline CDR1 MGHRA, CDR2 YSYEKL. The V gene end was trimmed by 6 bases and the J gene end by 6 bases; junction bases not matched to a gene: 8. This CDR3 has 14 residues.

The V gene is TRBV27, the J gene TRBJ1-2; D is unresolved. The V end lost 7 bases, the J end lost 1 base, and 13 bases lay between the germline ends. Germline values: CDR1 MNHEY, CDR2 SMNVEV (reference sequence). The CDR3 runs 14 residues. DNA for the CDR3: TGTGCCAGCAACCCTTCCGGGAATAACTATGGCTACACCTTC. This gives the protein CASNPSGNNYGYTF.

This rearrangement joins TRBV28 to TRBJ1-3; D is undetermined. The V and J ends lost 2 bases and 0 bases respectively, with 8 bases between them. Germline values: CDR1 MDHEN, CDR2 SYDVKM. This CDR3 has 15 amino acids. The CDR3 DNA reads as TGTGCCAGCAGTTTACTTTTGCGCTCTGGAAACACCATATATTTT. This translates into CASSLLLRSGNTIYF.

The rearrangement links TRBV5-8 to TRBJ1-6, with 10 positions matching TRBD1. Germline V CDR1 and CDR2: SGHTS, YDEGEE. V shed 3 bases and J 10 bases; nucleotides not matched to a gene: 13. This CDR3 has 17 residues. The CDR3 DNA reads TGTGCCAGCAGCTGGGTCCCCGCCGGGACAGGGGACTCACCCCTCCACTTT. Residues: CASSWVPAGTGDSPLHF.

This chain connects TRBV19 to TRBJ2-5; the D gene is possibly TRBD2 (6 bases). Germline V lookup: CDR1 LNHDA, CDR2 SQIVND (reference sequence). This CDR3 has 15 residues. V was cut by 3 bases and J by 2 bases, with 13 bases left in between. The CDR3 region has the DNA TGTGCCAGTAGTATCATTGGACTACCACAAGAGACCCAGTACTTC. Its translation is CASSIIGLPQETQYF. The full variable domain, completed using reference TRBV19 and TRBJ2-5, is DGGITQSPKYLFRKEGQNVTLSCEQNLNHDAMYWYRQDPGQGLRLIYYSQIVNDFQKGDIAEGYSVSREKKESFPLTVTSAQKNPTAFYLCASSIIGLPQETQYFGPGTRLLVL.

This chain joins TRBV12-3 or TRBV12-4 and TRBJ1-6, with D perhaps TRBD1 (5 bases). CDR3 length equals 13 residues. V lost 5 bases and J lost 8, with 10 bases in between. The CDR3 DNA is TGTGCCAGCAGTGCCCAGGGCCATTCACCCCTCCACTTT. This encodes CASSAQGHSPLHF.

This clone has more than one count but fewer than ten. The chain uses TRBV3-1 (or the pseudogene TRBV3-2) and TRBJ1-1; 8 bases are shared with TRBD1. The germline CDR1 and CDR2 sequences are LGHDT and YNNKEL (reference sequence). CDR3 size: 18 residues. V lost 6 bases, J lost 2 bases, and 17 bases stayed unmatched. The CDR3 nucleotides read TGTGCCAGCAGACCCCTTCCCGGGACAGGAGCTTCAAACACTGAAGCTTTCTTT. It codes for CASRPLPGTGASNTEAFF.

This chain joins TRBV28 and TRBJ2-5; no clear D gene. V lost 3 bases and J 5 bases, leaving 4 bases between the germline ends. The CDR3 is 11 residues long. The germline V gene has CDR1 MDHEN and CDR2 SYDVKM. CDR3 coding DNA: TGTGCCAGCAGTTTGCGGGAGACCCAGTACTTC. Protein sequence: CASSLRETQYF.

The V call is TRBV5-5, the J call TRBJ2-1; tentatively, D is TRBD1 (5 bases). Germline V gives CDR1 SGHKS, CDR2 YYEKEE (reference sequence). Deletions cut 3 bases from V and 10 bases from J, with 11 bases between. The CDR3 consists of 12 residues. CDR3 amino acids: CASSSERGEQFF. The CDR3 bases are TGTGCCAGCAGCTCCGAAAGGGGCGAGCAGTTCTTC.